A single T cell receptor beta chain is shown here with its context. Its antigen is not identified. PCR involved 60 Vbeta and 13 Jbeta primers. The assay was immunoSEQ multiplex PCR, and TCRdb's table has in-frame clones only and misses some. The sample has 98,000 or so clones, approximately 79% seen once. The data belong to a study of cytomegalovirus exposure and HLA in healthy donors. As for the study in general: Genotyping showed 81% of hundreds of donors falling in the Caucasian-associated ancestry cluster.

Study-level points and caveats: A later analysis appeared to link common viral pathogens to several of the most significant clusters. When analyzed later, a missense DCLRE1C variant was found to be linked to TCR beta V- and J-gene trimming. Later work associated 17,000 or so TCR beta sequences with HLA alleles at 0.05 false discovery rate.

Unmatched junction bases numbered 4, after V lost 4 bases and J lost 0 bases. The CDR3 consists of 15 residues. Germline CDR1 is SGDLS and CDR2 is YYNGEE. The TCR comes from a man aged 60-69 years in good health and CMV-seropositive. The chain is built from TRBV9 and TRBJ2-1; 7 bases are shared with TRBD2. Sequencing was carried out using PBMCs. As DNA, the CDR3 is TGTGCCAGCAGCCAAAGCGGGGCCTCCTACAATGAGCAGTTCTTC. Translating it yields CASSQSGASYNEQFF.